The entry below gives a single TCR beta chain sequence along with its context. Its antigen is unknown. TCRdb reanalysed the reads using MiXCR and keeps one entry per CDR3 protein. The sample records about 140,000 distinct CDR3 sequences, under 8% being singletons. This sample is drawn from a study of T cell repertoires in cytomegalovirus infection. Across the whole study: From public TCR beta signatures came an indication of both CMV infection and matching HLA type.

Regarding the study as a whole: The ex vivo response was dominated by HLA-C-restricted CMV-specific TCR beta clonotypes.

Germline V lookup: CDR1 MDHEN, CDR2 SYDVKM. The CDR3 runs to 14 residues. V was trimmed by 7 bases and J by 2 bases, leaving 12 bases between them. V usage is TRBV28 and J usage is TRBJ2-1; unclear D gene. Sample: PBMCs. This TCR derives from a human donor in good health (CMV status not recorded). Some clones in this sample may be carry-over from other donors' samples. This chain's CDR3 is CASMGWLTYNEQFF. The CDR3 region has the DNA TGTGCCAGCATGGGATGGCTCACCTACAATGAGCAGTTCTTC.